This entry concerns a single T cell receptor (beta chain). Its antigen is not identified. These data come from a study of cytomegalovirus exposure and HLA in healthy donors. Study in general: The 95 million to 120 million unique TCR beta sequences, from about 179 million T cells, were found by an earlier analysis. Findings of the study overall: In vitro confirmation showed three CMV-associated chains to be CMV antigen specific.

With 60 Vbeta and 13 Jbeta primers, the PCR was carried out. Authors' analysis steps: In a later analysis, around 10 million of approximately 80 million unique beta chains occurred in at least two donors. TCRdb keeps only in-frame clones here, not all; method: immunoSEQ multiplex PCR. V, J and clone size reflect that table, while D and trimming were determined from the DNA. The table lists around 180,000 clones, approximately 82% of them singletons, with 2.1% in the top ten. Trimming cost V 1 base and J 1 base, with 16 bases left between them. The CDR3 is 17 residues long. From germline, CDR1 is MGHRA and CDR2 YSYEKL.

Material: PBMCs. The rearrangement uses TRBV4-1 and TRBJ1-1, with a weak D call TRBD1 (6 bases). The TCR originated in a young woman in good health and CMV-seropositive. CDR3 sequence (DNA): TGCGCCAGCAGCCAAGGGGCCAGGGGCGGGGGGAACACTGAAGCTTTCTTT. It translates to CASSQGARGGGNTEAFF.